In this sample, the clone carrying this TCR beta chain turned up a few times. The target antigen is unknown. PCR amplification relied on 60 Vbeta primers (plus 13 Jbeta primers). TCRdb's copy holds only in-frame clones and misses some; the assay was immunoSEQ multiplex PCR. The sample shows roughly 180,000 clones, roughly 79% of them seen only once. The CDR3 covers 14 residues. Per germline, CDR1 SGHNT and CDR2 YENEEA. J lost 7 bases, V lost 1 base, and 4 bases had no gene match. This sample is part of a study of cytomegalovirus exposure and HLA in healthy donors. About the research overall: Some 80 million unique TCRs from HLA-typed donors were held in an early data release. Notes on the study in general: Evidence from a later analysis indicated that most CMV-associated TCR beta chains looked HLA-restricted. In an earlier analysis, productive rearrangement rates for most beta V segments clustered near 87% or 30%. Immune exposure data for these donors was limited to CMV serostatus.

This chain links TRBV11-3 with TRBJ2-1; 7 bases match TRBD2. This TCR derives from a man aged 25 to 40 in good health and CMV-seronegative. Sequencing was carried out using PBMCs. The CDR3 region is CASSLGGGRNEQFF. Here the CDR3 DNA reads TGTGCCAGCAGCTTAGGGGGAGGGCGTAATGAGCAGTTCTTC. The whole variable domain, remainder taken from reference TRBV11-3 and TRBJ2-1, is EAGVVQSPRYKIIEKKQPVAFWCNPISGHNTLYWYLQNLGQGPELLIRYENEEAVDDSQLPKDRFSAERLKGVDSTLKIQPAELGDSAVYLCASSLGGGRNEQFFGPGTRLTVL.